This T cell receptor (beta chain) was captured by sequencing in a study of human T cells and chemical hapten exposure (dated by TCRdb to the early 2020s). Some background on the complete study: Libraries were pooled for sequencing, and variation in per-sample TCR yields was attributed mainly to small differences in library volumes within the pool. In alopecia patients, the study followed how the peripheral blood TCR repertoire changed in vivo over primary and secondary sensitization to diphenylcyclopropenone (DPC), a hapten. From each blood RNA sample, both TCR alpha and TCR beta chains were sequenced. Overall results and qualifications from the work: Repeated subsampling changed both the strength of the expansion versus patch-test correlation and the threshold at which that correlation became significant. DPC sensitization did not change the number of TCRs with a frequency above 1 in 1000, and there was no evidence of changes in global repertoire structure.

The cysteine opens and the phenylalanine closes a CDR3 of 16 amino acids. The CDR3 DNA has 48 bases and is translated from base 1. Deletion took 1 base off V and 1 base off J, with a span of 14 bases between the germline ends. CDR1 MNHEY and CDR2 SVGAGI were looked up in the germline V gene. This clonotype was recorded at least ten times. Its target antigen remains unknown. No base quality values were provided; no much bigger clone lies one nucleotide off. Total RNA was isolated from unfractionated whole blood collected in Tempus Blood RNA tubes. Five or six healthy volunteers were used as TCR sequencing controls and were bled at day 0, 2 weeks and 6 weeks. To prepare the library, 5' RACE was applied. TCRdb lists the instrument as Illumina MiSeq. Library preparation attached unique molecular identifiers to individual cDNA molecules for quantitative, reproducible TCR counting. Concerning the study's data processing: Samples had a median of roughly 91,000 TCRs, with a range from roughly 23,224 to 700,000. The Decombinator software suite was used to annotate the V, J and CDR3 of the TCR reads. For PS versus PT1 abundance plots, all samples were subsampled to the same number of TCRs (28,000). Expanded TCRs were defined as absent before sensitization and observed at least eight times at the 2-week time point. TCRdb applied fastp at Q25 and MiXCR to the public reads, then kept only in-frame beta chains. Records with the same CDR3 protein are collapsed into one entry carrying the most frequent genes and DNA. TCRdb's processing, not the authors', yielded these V and J calls. In all, the sample holds 130,000 or so distinct CDR3 sequences, and 4.1% of those were seen once. The leading ten clones occupy over 1.1% of the sample.

The V gene is TRBV6-5 and the J gene is TRBJ2-7; there is no confident call for the D gene. This sequence was found in a female donor in good health. The DNA sequence is as follows: TGTGCCAGCAGTTACTACTGGTCACCAGTTTCCTACGAGCAGTACTTC. It is translated as CASSYYWSPVSYEQYF.